Listed below are T cell receptor beta chains from one sample, sequenced in a study of PD-1 blockade in classical Hodgkin lymphoma. Sequencing was performed with immunoSEQ multiplex PCR; in TCRdb, only in-frame clones are kept and a portion is missing. The profile shows about 25,000 clones, over 80% of them singletons. Material: CD4+ T cells from blood, obtained before the fourth cycle of nivolumab. Receptors originate from a human donor with classical Hodgkin lymphoma. CDR3s include the opening cysteine and the closing phenylalanine or tryptophan. Each record gives: V gene, J gene, D gene, clone size, CDR3 protein, CDR3 DNA. A D gene is named only where the DNA matches it firmly. Size tells how often a clone was seen (once, few, many) or the class of an expanded clone, and some rows leave it out.

TRBV5-1	TRBJ2-7	TRBD2	.	CASSLAGGSSYEQYF	TGCGCCAGCTCCCTAGCGGGGGGAAGCTCCTACGAGCAGTACTTC
TRBV19	TRBJ1-2	.	.	CASSMRGEAGYTF	TGTGCCAGTAGTATGAGGGGTGAGGCTGGCTACACCTTC
TRBV29-1	TRBJ1-1	TRBD1	few	CSVRRYRGIEAFF	TGCAGCGTCCGTCGATACAGGGGAATTGAAGCTTTCTTT
TRBV10-2	TRBJ2-7	TRBD2	.	CASSPGGGNYEQYF	TGCGCCAGCAGTCCGGGCGGGGGGAACTACGAGCAGTACTTC
TRBV19	TRBJ2-5	.	.	CASSSQGGETQYF	TGTGCCAGTAGTAGTCAGGGTGGCGAGACCCAGTACTTC
TRBV5-1	TRBJ1-2	TRBD1	.	CASSLSQGGYGYTF	TGCGCCAGCAGCCTCAGTCAGGGGGGCTATGGCTACACCTTC
TRBV6-6	TRBJ2-5	.	.	CASSTIQETQYF	TGTGCCAGCTCTACGATACAAGAGACCCAGTACTTC
TRBV27	TRBJ1-2	TRBD1	.	CASPPTGGIAGGGYTF	TGTGCCAGTCCGCCCACAGGGGGCATTGCGGGAGGTGGCTACACCTTC
TRBV5-1	TRBJ2-6	.	few	CASSLGISGANVLTF	TGCGCCAGCAGCTTGGGAATCTCTGGGGCCAACGTCCTGACTTTC
TRBV11-1	TRBJ2-6	TRBD1	.	CASGQGSGANVLTF	TGTGCCAGCGGACAGGGCTCGGGGGCCAACGTCCTGACTTTC
TRBV15	TRBJ2-5	TRBD2	.	CATSRGLRGGSQETQYF	TGTGCCACCAGCAGGGGGCTTCGCGGGGGAAGTCAAGAGACCCAGTACTTC
TRBV6-5	TRBJ1-2	TRBD1	once	CASRPTGYYGYTF	TGTGCCAGCAGGCCGACAGGGTACTATGGCTACACCTTC
TRBV19	TRBJ1-5	.	once	CASTTPPGRGRNQPQHF	TGTGCCAGTACCACACCCCCGGGCAGGGGTCGGAATCAGCCCCAGCATTTT
TRBV5-1	TRBJ1-6	TRBD1	.	CASSLYWDRNSPLHF	TGCGCCAGCAGCTTGTATTGGGACAGAAATTCACCCCTCCACTTT
TRBV7-2	TRBJ2-1	TRBD1	.	CASSLGRPGQGRYNEQFF	TGTGCCAGCAGCTTAGGCAGACCGGGACAGGGGAGGTACAATGAGCAGTTCTTC
TRBV6-5	TRBJ1-3	.	few	CASSPWGASGNTIYF	TGTGCCAGCAGTCCCTGGGGGGCCTCTGGAAACACCATATATTTT
TRBV7-6	TRBJ1-3	TRBD1	.	CASSSGTGGTGNTIYF	TGTGCCAGCAGCTCAGGGACAGGGGGTACTGGAAACACCATATATTTT
TRBV6-5	TRBJ2-7	TRBD1	.	CASSKMDRGNEQYF	TGTGCCAGCAGCAAAATGGACAGGGGAAACGAGCAGTACTTC
TRBV9	TRBJ1-1	.	few	CASSLGGVTEAFF	TGTGCCAGCAGCCTTGGCGGGGTAACTGAAGCTTTCTTT
TRBV7-3	TRBJ2-1	.	.	CASSRGAVNEQFF	TGTGCCAGCAGCCGCGGGGCAGTTAATGAGCAGTTCTTC
TRBV2	TRBJ1-1	.	.	CASSEVTGRTEAFF	TGTGCCAGCAGTGAAGTAACAGGGCGCACTGAAGCTTTCTTT
TRBV7-8	TRBJ2-1	TRBD2	.	CASSEGLAGGHYNEQFF	TGTGCCAGCAGCGAGGGACTAGCGGGGGGGCACTACAATGAGCAGTTCTTC